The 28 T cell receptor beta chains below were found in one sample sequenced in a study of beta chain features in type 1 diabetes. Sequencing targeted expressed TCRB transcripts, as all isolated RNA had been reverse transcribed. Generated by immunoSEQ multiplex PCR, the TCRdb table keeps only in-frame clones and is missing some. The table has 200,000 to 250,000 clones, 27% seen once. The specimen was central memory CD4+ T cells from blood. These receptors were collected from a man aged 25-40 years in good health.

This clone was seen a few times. The CDR3 DNA reads as TGTGCCAGCTCACTGAGTGTAGGGGATGAGCAGTACTTC. As protein: CASSLSVGDEQYF. This chain joins TRBV18 and TRBJ2-7; possibly TRBD1 for D (5 bases). Germline CDR1 KGHSH, CDR2 LQKENI. This CDR3 has 13 amino acids. V dropped 4 bases and J dropped 7 bases, with 14 bases sitting between them.

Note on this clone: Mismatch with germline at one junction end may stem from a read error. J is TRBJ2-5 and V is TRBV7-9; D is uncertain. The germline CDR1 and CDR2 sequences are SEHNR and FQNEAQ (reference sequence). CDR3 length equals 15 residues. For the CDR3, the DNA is TGTGCCAGCAGCTTAATGGCCAGAAACCAGGAGACCCAGTACTTC. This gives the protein CASSLMARNQETQYF.

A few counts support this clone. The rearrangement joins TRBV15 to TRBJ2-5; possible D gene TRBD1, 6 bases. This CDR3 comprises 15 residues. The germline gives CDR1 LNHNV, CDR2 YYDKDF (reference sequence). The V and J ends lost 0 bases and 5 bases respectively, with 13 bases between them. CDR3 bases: TGTGCCACCAGCAGAGATCGTGGGGGCTTGGAGACCCAGTACTTC. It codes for CATSRDRGGLETQYF.

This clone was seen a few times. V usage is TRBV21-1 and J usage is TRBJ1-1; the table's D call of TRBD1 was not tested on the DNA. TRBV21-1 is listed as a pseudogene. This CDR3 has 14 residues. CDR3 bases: TGTGCCAGCAGCTCCCAGGAAAGGAACACTGAAGCTTTCTTT. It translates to CASSSQERNTEAFF.

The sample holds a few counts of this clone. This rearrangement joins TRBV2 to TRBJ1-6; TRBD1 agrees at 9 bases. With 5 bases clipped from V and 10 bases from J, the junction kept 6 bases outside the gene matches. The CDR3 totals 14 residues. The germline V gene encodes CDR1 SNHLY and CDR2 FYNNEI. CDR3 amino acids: CASSQDRGNSPLHF. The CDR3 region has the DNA TGTGCCAGCAGTCAGGACAGGGGAAACTCACCCCTCCACTTT.

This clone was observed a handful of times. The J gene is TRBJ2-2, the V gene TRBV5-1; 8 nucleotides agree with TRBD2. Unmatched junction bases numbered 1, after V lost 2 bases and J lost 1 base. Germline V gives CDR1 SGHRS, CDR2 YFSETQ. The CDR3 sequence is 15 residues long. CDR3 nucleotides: TGCGCCAGCAGCTTTACTAGCGGGAACACCGGGGAGCTGTTTTTT. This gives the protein CASSFTSGNTGELFF. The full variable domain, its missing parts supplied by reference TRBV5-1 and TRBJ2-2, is KAGVTQTPRYLIKTRGQQVTLSCSPISGHRSVSWYQQTPGQGLQFLFEYFSETQRNKGNFPGRFSGRQFSNSRSEMNVSTLELGDSALYLCASSFTSGNTGELFFGEGSRLTVL.

In DNA, the CDR3 is TGTGCCAGCAGCTTAGAACAGGGGGCCTTTAATCAGCCCCAGCATTTT. Translating it yields CASSLEQGAFNQPQHF. The chain couples TRBV7-2 to TRBJ1-5, with 9 bases aligning to TRBD1. V shed 1 base, J shed 4 bases, and the junction held 5 bases outside the gene matches. CDR1 and CDR2 from the germline V gene are SGHTA and FQGNSA. This CDR3 contains 16 residues.

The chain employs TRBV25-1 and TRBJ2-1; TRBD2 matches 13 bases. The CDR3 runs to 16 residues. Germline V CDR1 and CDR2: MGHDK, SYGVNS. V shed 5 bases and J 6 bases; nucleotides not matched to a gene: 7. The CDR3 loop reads CASSPPGLAGTNEQFF. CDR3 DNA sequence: TGTGCCAGCAGTCCTCCGGGACTAGCGGGAACCAATGAGCAGTTCTTC.

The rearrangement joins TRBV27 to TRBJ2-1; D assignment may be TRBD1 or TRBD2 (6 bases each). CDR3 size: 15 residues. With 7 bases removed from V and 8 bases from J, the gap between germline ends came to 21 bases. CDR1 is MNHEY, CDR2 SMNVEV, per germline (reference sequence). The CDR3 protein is CASTSSGGASYEQFF. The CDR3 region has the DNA TGTGCCAGCACCTCCTCCGGGGGCGCTTCCTATGAGCAGTTCTTC.

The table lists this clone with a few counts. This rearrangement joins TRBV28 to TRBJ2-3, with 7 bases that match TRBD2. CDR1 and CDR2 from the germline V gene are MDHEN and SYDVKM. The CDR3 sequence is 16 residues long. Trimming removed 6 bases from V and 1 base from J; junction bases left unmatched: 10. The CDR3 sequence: CASSSRVAGRTDTQYF. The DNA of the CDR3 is TGTGCCAGCAGCTCTCGGGTAGCGGGCCGCACAGATACGCAGTATTTT.

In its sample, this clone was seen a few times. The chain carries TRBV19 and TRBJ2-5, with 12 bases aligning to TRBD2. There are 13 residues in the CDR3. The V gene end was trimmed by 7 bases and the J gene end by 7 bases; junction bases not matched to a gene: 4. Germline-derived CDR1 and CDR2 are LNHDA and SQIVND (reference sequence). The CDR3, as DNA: TGTGCCAGTACGGGACTAGCGGGTGCGACCCAGTACTTC. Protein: CASTGLAGATQYF.

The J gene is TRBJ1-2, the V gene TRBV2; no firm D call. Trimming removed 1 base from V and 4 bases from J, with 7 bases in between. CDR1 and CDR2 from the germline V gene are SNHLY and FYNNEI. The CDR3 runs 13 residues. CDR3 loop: CASSEGRSYGYTF. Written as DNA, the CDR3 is TGTGCCAGCAGTGAAGGCAGATCCTATGGCTACACCTTC.

The CDR3 DNA reads as TGTGCCAGCAGCGGACTAGCGGAGGCCCCCGGGTTCTTC. This translates into CASSGLAEAPGFF. The chain employs TRBV28 and TRBJ2-1; 10 nucleotides align to TRBD2. V was clipped by 6 bases and J by 15 bases; unmatched bases: 11. The CDR3 runs to 13 residues. Germline CDR1 reads MDHEN; CDR2 reads SYDVKM.

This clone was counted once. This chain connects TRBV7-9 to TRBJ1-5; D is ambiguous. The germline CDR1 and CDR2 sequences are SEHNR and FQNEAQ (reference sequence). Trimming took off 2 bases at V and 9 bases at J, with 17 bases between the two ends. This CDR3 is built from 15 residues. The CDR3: CASSLILASAGPQHF. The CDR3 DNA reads TGTGCCAGCAGCTTAATTTTGGCCAGTGCCGGGCCCCAGCATTTT.

CDR3 residues: CAWTSTERGEDTQYF. The CDR3 DNA follows: TGTGCCTGGACGTCAACGGAGAGGGGGGAAGATACGCAGTATTTT. The genes are TRBV30 and TRBJ2-3, with D tentatively TRBD1 or TRBD2 (6 bases each). Germline assignment: CDR1 GTSNPN and CDR2 SVGIG (reference sequence). The CDR3 is 15 amino acids. The germline V and J ends were trimmed by 4 bases and 5 bases, with 19 bases remaining between them. The full variable domain, in which reference TRBV30 and TRBJ2-3 provide the parts outside the CDR3, is SQTIHQWPATLVQPVGSPLSLECTVEGTSNPNLYWYRQAAGRGLQLLFYSVGIGQISSEVPQNLSASRPQDRQFILSSKKLLLSDSGFYLCAWTSTERGEDTQYFGPGTRLTVL.

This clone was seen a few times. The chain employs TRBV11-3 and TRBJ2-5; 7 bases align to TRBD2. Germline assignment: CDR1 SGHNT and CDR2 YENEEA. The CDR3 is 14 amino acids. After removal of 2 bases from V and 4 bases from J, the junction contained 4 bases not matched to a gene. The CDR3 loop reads CASSLTAGSETQYF. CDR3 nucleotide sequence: TGTGCCAGCAGCTTAACAGCGGGGTCAGAGACCCAGTACTTC.

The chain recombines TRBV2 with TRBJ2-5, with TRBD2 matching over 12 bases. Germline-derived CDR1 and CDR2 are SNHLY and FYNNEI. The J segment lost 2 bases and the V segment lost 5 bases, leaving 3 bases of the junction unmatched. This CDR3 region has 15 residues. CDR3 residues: CASSLGLAGQETQYF. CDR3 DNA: TGTGCCAGCAGTCTCGGACTAGCGGGACAAGAGACCCAGTACTTC.

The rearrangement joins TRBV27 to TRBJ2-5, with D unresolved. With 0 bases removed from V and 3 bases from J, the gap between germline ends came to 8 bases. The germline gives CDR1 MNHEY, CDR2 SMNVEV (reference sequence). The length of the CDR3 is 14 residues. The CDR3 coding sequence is TGTGCCAGCAGTTTATCAGGGTGGGAAGAGACCCAGTACTTC. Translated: CASSLSGWEETQYF.

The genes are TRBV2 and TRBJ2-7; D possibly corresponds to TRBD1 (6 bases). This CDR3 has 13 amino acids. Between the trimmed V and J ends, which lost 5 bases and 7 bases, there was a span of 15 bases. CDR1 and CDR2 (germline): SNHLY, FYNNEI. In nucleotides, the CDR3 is TGTGCCAGCAGTACACAGACAGGTTTGGAGCAGTACTTC. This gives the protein CASSTQTGLEQYF.

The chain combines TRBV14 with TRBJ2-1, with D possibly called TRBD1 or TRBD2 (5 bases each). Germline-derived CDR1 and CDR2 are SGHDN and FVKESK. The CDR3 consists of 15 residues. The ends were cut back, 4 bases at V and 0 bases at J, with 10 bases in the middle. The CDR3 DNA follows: TGTGCCAGCAGCCGAGGGACGAGCTCCTACAATGAGCAGTTCTTC. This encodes CASSRGTSSYNEQFF.

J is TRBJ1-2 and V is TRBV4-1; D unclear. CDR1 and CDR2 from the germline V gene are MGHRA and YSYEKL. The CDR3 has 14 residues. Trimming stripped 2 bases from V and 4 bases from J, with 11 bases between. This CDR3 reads CASSQSNGGYGYTF. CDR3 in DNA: TGCGCCAGCAGCCAATCAAACGGCGGCTATGGCTACACCTTC.

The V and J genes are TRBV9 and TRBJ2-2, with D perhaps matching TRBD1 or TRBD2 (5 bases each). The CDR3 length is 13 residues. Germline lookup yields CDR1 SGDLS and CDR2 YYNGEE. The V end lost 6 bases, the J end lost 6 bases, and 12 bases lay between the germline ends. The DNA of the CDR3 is TGTGCCAGCACAGTAGGGACGGCCGGGGAGCTGTTTTTT. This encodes CASTVGTAGELFF. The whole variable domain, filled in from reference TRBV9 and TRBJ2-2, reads DSGVTQTPKHLITATGQRVTLRCSPRSGDLSVYWYQQSLDQGLQFLIQYYNGEERAKGNILERFSAQQFPDLHSELNLSSLELGDSALYFCASTVGTAGELFFGEGSRLTVL.

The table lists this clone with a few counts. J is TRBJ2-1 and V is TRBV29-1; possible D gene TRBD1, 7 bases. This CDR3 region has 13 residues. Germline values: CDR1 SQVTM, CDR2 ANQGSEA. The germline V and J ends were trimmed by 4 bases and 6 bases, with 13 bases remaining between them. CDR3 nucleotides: TGCAGCGTTGCAGGGGGGATTGGCAATGAGCAGTTCTTC. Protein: CSVAGGIGNEQFF.

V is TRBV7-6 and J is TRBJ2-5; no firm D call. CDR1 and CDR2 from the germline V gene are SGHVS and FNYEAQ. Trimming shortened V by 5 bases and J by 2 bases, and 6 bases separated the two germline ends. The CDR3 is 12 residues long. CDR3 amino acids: CASSPHQETQYF. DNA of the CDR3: TGTGCCAGCAGCCCTCATCAAGAGACCCAGTACTTC.

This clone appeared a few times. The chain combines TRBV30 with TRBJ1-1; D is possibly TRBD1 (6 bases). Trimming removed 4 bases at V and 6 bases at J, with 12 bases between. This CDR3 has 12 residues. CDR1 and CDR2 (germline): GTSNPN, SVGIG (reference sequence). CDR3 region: CAWKQGWAEAFF. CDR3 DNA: TGTGCCTGGAAACAGGGTTGGGCTGAAGCTTTCTTT.

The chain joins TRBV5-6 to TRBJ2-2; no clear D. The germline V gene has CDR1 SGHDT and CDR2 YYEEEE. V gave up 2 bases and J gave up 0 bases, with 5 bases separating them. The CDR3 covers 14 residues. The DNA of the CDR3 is TGTGCCAGCAGCTTCGGGTCGAACACCGGGGAGCTGTTTTTT. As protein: CASSFGSNTGELFF.

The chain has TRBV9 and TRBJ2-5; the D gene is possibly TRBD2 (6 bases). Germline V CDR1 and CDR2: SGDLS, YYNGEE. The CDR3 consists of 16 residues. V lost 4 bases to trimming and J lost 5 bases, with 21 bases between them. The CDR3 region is CASSSGRAPRGETQYF. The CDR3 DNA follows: TGTGCCAGCAGCTCTGGTCGGGCCCCACGGGGGGAGACCCAGTACTTC.

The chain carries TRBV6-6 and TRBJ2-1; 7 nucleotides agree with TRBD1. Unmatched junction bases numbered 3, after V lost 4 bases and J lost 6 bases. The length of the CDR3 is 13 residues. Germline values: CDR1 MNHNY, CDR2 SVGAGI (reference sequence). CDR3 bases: TGTGCCAGCAGTTCGGCAGGGGGCAATGAGCAGTTCTTC. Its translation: CASSSAGGNEQFF.